This is a list of T cell receptor beta chains from one sample in a study of regulatory T cells in long-lasting Graves disease. TCRdb reanalysed the multiplex PCR reads using MiXCR and keeps one entry per CDR3 protein. The sample yields around 400,000 distinct CDR3 sequences, roughly 15% seen once. The same sample was also studied in work on T cells in Graves' hyperthyroidism and ophthalmopathy.

Sample: peripheral blood mononuclear cells (PBMCs), taken at new diagnosis, from a patient treated with antithyroid drugs. The receptors shown here come from a woman between 40 and 50 years old with Graves disease. CDR3s include the opening cysteine and the closing phenylalanine or tryptophan. A D gene is named only where the DNA matches it firmly. Only some rows state a clone size, as once, few, many or a class for expanded clones.

v_call: TRBV12-3/TRBV12-4; clone_size: many; d_call: NA; j_call: TRBJ1-5; cdr3_aa: CASSQDRVNQPQHF; cdr3_nt: TGTGCCAGCAGCCAGGACAGAGTCAATCAGCCCCAGCATTTT
v_call: TRBV11-2; clone_size: NA; d_call: TRBD1; j_call: TRBJ2-5; cdr3_aa: CASSHWDRGLPQETQYF; cdr3_nt: TGTGCCAGCAGCCACTGGGACAGGGGGCTGCCTCAAGAGACCCAGTACTTC
v_call: TRBV2; clone_size: few; d_call: TRBD1; j_call: TRBJ1-5; cdr3_aa: CASRGQGHQPQHF; cdr3_nt: TGTGCCAGCAGGGGACAGGGGCATCAGCCCCAGCATTTT
v_call: TRBV18; clone_size: NA; d_call: TRBD2; j_call: TRBJ2-7; cdr3_aa: CASSLRRREEQYF; cdr3_nt: TGTGCCAGCTCACTCCGGCGGCGGGAGGAGCAGTACTTC
v_call: TRBV5-5; clone_size: many; d_call: NA; j_call: TRBJ1-4; cdr3_aa: CASSLGGHIDNEKLFF; cdr3_nt: TGTGCCAGCAGCTTGGGAGGACATATCGATAATGAAAAACTGTTTTTT
v_call: TRBV20-1; clone_size: many; d_call: NA; j_call: TRBJ2-3; cdr3_aa: CSARDTVTQYF; cdr3_nt: TGCAGTGCTAGAGACACCGTAACGCAGTATTTT
v_call: TRBV10-2; clone_size: few; d_call: NA; j_call: TRBJ2-6; cdr3_aa: CASRIPGGQGITSGANVLTF; cdr3_nt: TGCGCCAGCAGGATCCCAGGTGGGCAGGGAATCACCTCTGGGGCCAACGTCCTGACTTTC
v_call: TRBV27; clone_size: many; d_call: NA; j_call: TRBJ2-5; cdr3_aa: CASSLSGHPQESQYF; cdr3_nt: TGTGCCAGCAGTTTATCCGGACACCCCCAAGAATCCCAGTACTTC
v_call: TRBV11-3; clone_size: many; d_call: TRBD2; j_call: TRBJ2-1; cdr3_aa: CASSSVTRTSRSYNEQFF; cdr3_nt: TGTGCCAGCAGCTCCGTGACCCGGACTAGCCGCTCCTACAATGAGCAGTTCTTC
v_call: TRBV19; clone_size: NA; d_call: NA; j_call: TRBJ2-1; cdr3_aa: CASRPDSTYTYNEQFF; cdr3_nt: TGTGCCAGTAGACCGGACAGCACATATACATACAATGAGCAGTTCTTC
v_call: TRBV7-9; clone_size: many; d_call: TRBD1; j_call: TRBJ2-1; cdr3_aa: CASSLEAHMVQGVPIKQFF; cdr3_nt: TGTGCCAGCAGCTTAGAAGCGCACATGGTACAGGGGGTGCCTATCAAGCAGTTCTTC
v_call: TRBV7-8; clone_size: few; d_call: TRBD1; j_call: TRBJ2-7; cdr3_aa: CASSLAVGTGAPYEQYF; cdr3_nt: TGTGCCAGCAGCTTAGCTGTGGGTACAGGGGCGCCCTACGAGCAGTACTTC
v_call: TRBV10-3; clone_size: few; d_call: NA; j_call: TRBJ1-2; cdr3_aa: CAIRNIPDNYGYTF; cdr3_nt: TGTGCCATCAGAAACATTCCGGACAACTATGGCTACACCTTC
v_call: TRBV5-5; clone_size: few; d_call: NA; j_call: TRBJ2-7; cdr3_aa: CASSLSGLRRPDWRNYEQYF; cdr3_nt: TGTGCCAGCAGCTTGAGCGGGTTACGCCGGCCAGATTGGAGGAACTACGAGCAGTACTTC
v_call: TRBV7-8; clone_size: many; d_call: NA; j_call: TRBJ1-2; cdr3_aa: CASSLAGSANGYTF; cdr3_nt: TGTGCCAGCAGCTTAGCGGGTTCCGCGAATGGCTACACCTTC
v_call: TRBV6-2/TRBV6-3; clone_size: once; d_call: NA; j_call: TRBJ2-1; cdr3_aa: CASSYSLAYNEQFF; cdr3_nt: TGTGCCAGCAGTTACTCCCTAGCCTACAATGAGCAGTTCTTC
v_call: TRBV7-9; clone_size: many; d_call: NA; j_call: TRBJ2-1; cdr3_aa: CALDSYNEQFF; cdr3_nt: TGTGCGCTTGACTCCTACAATGAGCAGTTCTTC
v_call: TRBV19; clone_size: few; d_call: NA; j_call: TRBJ2-7; cdr3_aa: CASSMGRFAYEQYF; cdr3_nt: TGTGCCAGTAGTATGGGAAGGTTCGCCTACGAGCAGTACTTC
v_call: TRBV5-1; clone_size: NA; d_call: NA; j_call: TRBJ2-5; cdr3_aa: CASSVVSGPNEQSF; cdr3_nt: TGCGCCAGCAGTGTAGTGAGCGGCCCCAATGAGCAGTCCTTC
v_call: TRBV29-1; clone_size: many; d_call: NA; j_call: TRBJ2-1; cdr3_aa: CSVETGEQFF; cdr3_nt: TGCAGCGTTGAAACGGGTGAGCAGTTCTTC
v_call: TRBV19; clone_size: once; d_call: NA; j_call: TRBJ1-1; cdr3_aa: CASSPRGDKAAEAFF; cdr3_nt: TGTGCCAGTAGTCCCCGAGGGGACAAGGCCGCTGAAGCTTTCTTT
v_call: TRBV5-1; clone_size: many; d_call: TRBD1; j_call: TRBJ2-1; cdr3_aa: CASRAGTGVFNEQFF; cdr3_nt: TGCGCCAGCAGGGCCGGGACAGGGGTTTTCAATGAGCAGTTCTTC